Following are 31 T cell receptor beta chains from one sample sequenced in a study of OX40 agonist ivuxolimab in advanced cancers. Library preparation was by the immunoSEQ multiplex PCR assay. The table was pulled from immuneACCESS by TCRdb, which kept in-frame rearrangements only. Such tables lose some clones; where checked, under half of the loss comes from unresolved V genes, and the rest has no known cause. For this sample the table gives 90,000 to 120,000 clones, of which around 93% were detected only once. Around 0.61% of the sample is held by the ten biggest clonotypes. The source material was CD4+ or CD8+ T cells sorted from blood, sampled in a trial of the OX40 agonist ivuxolimab. These receptors all come from an adult with an advanced solid tumor such as melanoma, head and neck, liver or kidney cancer.

The V call is TRBV7-2, the J call TRBJ1-1, with a weak D call TRBD1 (5 bases). The CDR3 extends over 15 amino acids. V was shortened by 4 bases and J by 0 bases, with 12 bases between the two germline ends. Looked up from germline, CDR1 is SGHTA and CDR2 is FQGNSA. The CDR3 is CASSSRPDMNTEAFF. The DNA for the CDR3 is TGTGCCAGCAGCTCCCGGCCGGACATGAACACTGAAGCTTTCTTT.

J is TRBJ2-5 and V is TRBV7-2; D possibly corresponds to TRBD1 (5 bases). Germline V gene sequence: CDR1 SGHTA, CDR2 FQGNSA. This CDR3 is 16 amino acids long. Deletions cut 2 bases from V and 2 bases from J, with 15 bases between. The CDR3 protein is CASSLRGMGPQETQYF. In DNA, the CDR3 is TGTGCCAGCAGCTTAAGGGGTATGGGGCCTCAAGAGACCCAGTACTTC.

The V call is TRBV5-6, the J call TRBJ2-1; D remains ambiguous. The CDR3 consists of 16 residues. V shed 4 bases and J shed 0 bases, with 14 bases lying between them. Germline CDR1 SGHDT, CDR2 YYEEEE. CDR3: CASSPDAGRSYNEQFF. Written as DNA, the CDR3 is TGTGCCAGCAGCCCCGACGCCGGGCGCTCCTACAATGAGCAGTTCTTC.

The chain carries TRBV9 and TRBJ1-6; D ambiguous. Trimming removed 0 bases from V and 6 bases from J, with 13 bases in between. CDR1 is SGDLS, CDR2 YYNGEE, per germline. The CDR3 covers 16 residues. CDR3 loop: CASSVDPSPGNSPLHF. The CDR3 nucleotides are TGTGCCAGCAGCGTAGATCCAAGTCCCGGTAATTCACCCCTCCACTTT.

Of note for this clone: Other DNA sequences in the same sample also yield this CDR3. The genes are TRBV9 and TRBJ2-3, with 11 bases aligning to TRBD2. The germline V gene encodes CDR1 SGDLS and CDR2 YYNGEE. The CDR3 has 16 residues. Trimming cost V 0 bases and J 3 bases; bases outside gene matches: 3. The CDR3 is CASSVVTSGATDTQYF. In nucleotides, the CDR3 is TGTGCCAGCAGCGTAGTGACTAGCGGGGCGACAGATACGCAGTATTTT.

The rearrangement joins TRBV7-3 to TRBJ2-1; D not resolved. CDR1 is SGHTA and CDR2 is FQGTGA in the germline V gene. The CDR3 consists of 17 residues. V was shortened by 5 bases and J by 0 bases, with 17 bases between the two germline ends. The CDR3 sequence is CASSPQAALYSYNEQFF. Written as DNA, the CDR3 is TGTGCCAGCAGCCCTCAGGCCGCCCTCTACTCCTACAATGAGCAGTTCTTC.

The V gene is TRBV5-4, the J gene TRBJ2-3, with D possibly matching TRBD1 (5 bases). The V end was cut by 1 base, the J end by 6 bases, with 15 bases between. The length of the CDR3 is 15 residues. In germline, CDR1 is SGHNT, CDR2 YYREEE (reference sequence). CDR3 sequence reads: CASSLSSGLADTQYF. In nucleotides, the CDR3 is TGTGCCAGCAGCTTGTCCTCAGGGCTCGCGGATACGCAGTATTTT.

The V and J genes are TRBV6-5 and TRBJ1-2; maybe TRBD1 (6 bases). Germline-derived CDR1 and CDR2 are MNHEY and SVGAGI. The ends were cut back, 3 bases at V and 3 bases at J, with 11 bases in the middle. This CDR3 region has 14 residues. The CDR3 sequence: CASSYQGSDYGYTF. The CDR3 bases are TGTGCCAGCAGTTATCAGGGGTCCGACTATGGCTACACCTTC.

The chain links TRBV5-4 to TRBJ1-4; no definite D call. The germline V and J ends were trimmed by 0 bases and 3 bases, with 6 bases remaining between them. This CDR3 has 14 residues. Germline assignment: CDR1 SGHNT and CDR2 YYREEE (reference sequence). The CDR3 loop reads CASSLGQPNEKLFF. The CDR3 nucleotides read TGTGCCAGCAGCTTGGGTCAGCCTAATGAAAAACTGTTTTTT.

The chain recombines TRBV11-3 with TRBJ2-7; 9 bases align to TRBD2. The V gene's germline CDR1 is SGHNT and CDR2 YENEEA. Trimming at V came to 2 bases and at J to 4 bases, leaving 18 bases not matched to a gene. The CDR3 contains 19 residues. The DNA for the CDR3 is TGTGCCAGCAGCTTAAGGGGGGACAGCGAAAGCGGGAGGAAGTACGAGCAGTACTTC. This translates into CASSLRGDSESGRKYEQYF.

This clone occurred once. The chain combines TRBV6-6 with TRBJ2-3; 11 nucleotides agree with TRBD2. The CDR3 consists of 15 residues. The germline V gene encodes CDR1 MNHNY and CDR2 SVGAGI (reference sequence). With 6 bases clipped from V and 2 bases from J, the junction kept 4 bases outside the gene matches. CDR3 residues: CASRPTSGTTDTQYF. The CDR3 DNA reads TGTGCCAGCAGACCGACTAGCGGGACCACAGATACGCAGTATTTT.

V is TRBV6-5 and J is TRBJ2-7; 8 bases line up with TRBD1. Per germline, CDR1 MNHEY and CDR2 SVGAGI. V shed 2 bases and J 3 bases; nucleotides not matched to a gene: 9. The CDR3 runs 16 residues. CDR3 DNA sequence: TGTGCCAGCAGTTACGCTACTATGGGACAGGACTACGAGCAGTACTTC. Protein product: CASSYATMGQDYEQYF.

The CDR3 region has the DNA TGTGCCAGCAGCCAAGGCGGGAGGGGGTGGTATGATGAGCAGTTCTTC. Translating gives CASSQGGRGWYDEQFF. The chain has TRBV14 and TRBJ2-1, with TRBD2 identical over 9 bases. Germline CDR1 reads SGHDN; CDR2 reads FVKESK. V lost 1 base to trimming and J lost 8 bases; unmatched junction nucleotides: 9. This CDR3 region has 16 residues.

The chain combines TRBV6-5 with TRBJ2-2; D may match TRBD1 or TRBD2 (6 bases each). The CDR3 contains 13 residues. Between the trimmed V and J ends, which lost 5 bases and 7 bases, there was a span of 11 bases. Germline CDR1 reads MNHEY; CDR2 reads SVGAGI. CDR3 sequence reads: CASSLGGIGELFF. CDR3 in DNA: TGTGCCAGCAGTCTAGGGGGGATCGGGGAGCTGTTTTTT.

The chain links TRBV23-1 to TRBJ1-1; D call uncertain. TRBV23-1 is designated an ORF whose function remains uncertain. The CDR3 length is 14 residues. V was clipped by 0 bases and J by 8 bases, with 13 bases between them. The CDR3 sequence is CASSQSRTEIEAFF. The CDR3 DNA reads TGCGCCAGCAGTCAATCGAGGACTGAGATAGAAGCTTTCTTT.

This chain connects TRBV27 to TRBJ2-1; no definite D call. The V and J ends lost 1 base and 6 bases respectively, with 7 bases between them. The CDR3 has 13 residues. Germline CDR1 is MNHEY and CDR2 is SMNVEV (reference sequence). The CDR3 DNA is TGTGCCAGCAGTTTATTCGTCGGCAATGAGCAGTTCTTC. This gives the protein CASSLFVGNEQFF.

The gene calls are TRBV4-1 and TRBJ2-5; TRBD2 agrees at 8 bases. Germline trimming cut 0 bases from V and 5 bases from J; bases unmatched to any gene: 8. The CDR3 is 16 amino acids. Germline values: CDR1 MGHRA, CDR2 YSYEKL. In nucleotides, the CDR3 is TGCGCCAGCAGCCAAGATCTCGCGGGGGGCGGGGAGACCCAGTACTTC. Translating gives CASSQDLAGGGETQYF.

The chain is built from TRBV30 and TRBJ1-6; D not resolved. CDR3 length equals 13 residues. Germline V gene sequence: CDR1 GTSNPN, CDR2 SVGIG (reference sequence). The V and J ends lost 7 bases and 15 bases respectively, with 22 bases between them. CDR3 sequence (DNA): TGTGCCTCCGTCCGGGGTTTTAATGGAATCCTCCACTTT. This translates into CASVRGFNGILHF.

V is TRBV6-5 and J is TRBJ2-7; perhaps TRBD2 as D (6 bases). Germline loops: CDR1 MNHEY, CDR2 SVGAGI. Trimming left V 5 bases short and J 3 bases short, with 11 bases between. The CDR3 spans 13 residues. CDR3 protein: CASSLLGSYEQYF. The CDR3 coding sequence is TGTGCCAGCAGTCTCCTCGGGAGCTACGAGCAGTACTTC.

The chain uses TRBV4-1 and TRBJ1-2; D gene unclear. The CDR3 totals 15 residues. CDR1 MGHRA and CDR2 YSYEKL come from the germline V gene. V dropped 1 base and J dropped 3 bases, with 12 bases sitting between them. The CDR3 region is CASSQVDGEYYGYTF. In nucleotides, the CDR3 is TGCGCCAGCAGCCAAGTGGATGGGGAATACTATGGCTACACCTTC.

The chain is built from TRBV5-1 and TRBJ2-5; no clear D gene. Germline lookup yields CDR1 SGHRS and CDR2 YFSETQ. The V gene lost 1 base and the J gene lost 2 bases, with 9 bases spanning the gap. The CDR3 sequence is 14 residues long. In DNA, the CDR3 is TGCGCCAGCAGCTTGAGGTCAGATCAAGAGACCCAGTACTTC. Its translation is CASSLRSDQETQYF.

The chain links TRBV19 to TRBJ2-3, with D possibly matching TRBD1 (5 bases). This CDR3 spans 16 amino acids. Between the trimmed V and J ends, which lost 4 bases and 2 bases, there was a span of 16 bases. CDR1 is LNHDA and CDR2 is SQIVND in the germline V gene (reference sequence). The CDR3 DNA reads as TGTGCCAGTAGTAATGGACAAACCGACCACACAGATACGCAGTATTTT. Protein: CASSNGQTDHTDTQYF.

This clone was seen only a few times. The chain is built from TRBV2 and TRBJ2-7; 12 nucleotides match TRBD2. The CDR3 loop spans 13 amino acids. CDR1 and CDR2 (germline): SNHLY, FYNNEI. Trimming took 6 bases from V and 5 from J; bases not matched to a gene: 2. The CDR3 is CASRTSGSHEQYF. The CDR3 DNA follows: TGTGCCAGCAGGACTAGCGGGAGCCACGAGCAGTACTTC. Variable domain in full (rest from reference TRBV2 and TRBJ2-7): EPEVTQTPSHQVTQMGQEVILRCVPISNHLYFYWYRQILGQKVEFLVSFYNNEISEKSEIFDDQFSVERPDGSNFTLKIRSTKLEDSAMYFCASRTSGSHEQYFGPGTRLTVT.

The rearrangement uses TRBV11-2 and TRBJ2-3; 11 bases are shared with TRBD1. The germline CDR1 and CDR2 sequences are SGHAT and FQNNGV. J gave up 4 bases and V 5 bases, and 11 bases lay outside the gene matches. This CDR3 is 17 amino acids long. The CDR3 sequence is CASSAGQGGTYSDTQYF. As DNA, the CDR3 is TGTGCCAGCAGCGCGGGACAGGGGGGGACATATTCAGATACGCAGTATTTT.

The genes are TRBV7-6 and TRBJ2-7, with D tentatively TRBD1 (5 bases). The CDR3 runs to 16 residues. CDR1 SGHVS and CDR2 FNYEAQ come from the germline V gene. The V end was cut by 2 bases, the J end by 6 bases, with 20 bases between. The CDR3 is CASSLRADSPSGEQYF. The CDR3 DNA is TGTGCCAGCAGCTTAAGGGCAGACAGCCCTTCCGGCGAGCAGTACTTC.

This chain links TRBV9 with TRBJ1-2; no clear D. The CDR3 is 12 residues long. Trimming took 5 bases from V and 6 from J, leaving 11 bases between them. CDR1 and CDR2 from the germline V gene are SGDLS and YYNGEE. The CDR3 DNA is TGTGCCAGCAGTCTTCCTATGGATGGCTACACCTTC. Translated, it gives CASSLPMDGYTF.

V usage is TRBV19 and J usage is TRBJ1-1; TRBD1 is a possible D gene (6 bases). Looked up from germline, CDR1 is LNHDA and CDR2 is SQIVND (reference sequence). Trimming removed 3 bases at V and 7 bases at J, with 15 bases between. This CDR3 region has 14 residues. For the CDR3, the DNA is TGTGCCAGTAGTATTTTCGGGGGGGGCAATGAAGCTTTCTTT. Translating it yields CASSIFGGGNEAFF.

This clone has just a few counts. This rearrangement joins TRBV4-1 to TRBJ2-2; D gene ambiguous. The V gene lost 6 bases and the J gene lost 4 bases, with 15 bases spanning the gap. Germline assignment: CDR1 MGHRA and CDR2 YSYEKL. The CDR3 is 15 amino acids. The CDR3 DNA reads as TGCGCCAGCAGGGCAACCTCTCCGGGCACCGGGGAGCTGTTTTTT. This sequence encodes CASRATSPGTGELFF.

This chain links TRBV7-6 with TRBJ2-1; 10 bases align to TRBD2. With 5 bases clipped from V and 2 bases from J, the junction kept 3 bases outside the gene matches. This CDR3 has 15 amino acids. CDR1 SGHVS and CDR2 FNYEAQ come from the germline V gene. The CDR3 DNA is TGTGCCAGCAGCCAAGGACTAGCGGCCTACAATGAGCAGTTCTTC. Amino acid sequence: CASSQGLAAYNEQFF.

CDR3 protein: CATSRDLRVVSNEQFF. As DNA, the CDR3 is TGTGCCACCAGCAGAGATTTGCGGGTGGTGTCCAATGAGCAGTTCTTC. V gene TRBV15 combines with J gene TRBJ2-1, with D possibly being TRBD2 (5 bases). V gave up 0 bases and J gave up 6 bases, with 15 bases separating them. The CDR3 covers 16 residues. Germline loops: CDR1 LNHNV, CDR2 YYDKDF (reference sequence).

The J gene is TRBJ2-2, the V gene TRBV9; D might be TRBD1 (6 bases). V was pared by 4 bases and J by 1 base, with 23 bases between. CDR3 length: 19 residues. The germline V gene encodes CDR1 SGDLS and CDR2 YYNGEE. CDR3: CASSRPRTDEARNTGELFF. The CDR3 bases are TGTGCCAGCAGCCGGCCAAGGACAGACGAAGCCAGGAACACCGGGGAGCTGTTTTTT.